This T cell receptor (beta chain) is from a study of Graves' ophthalmopathy and Graves' hyperthyroidism. Study as a whole: Ahead of any treatment, peripheral blood was obtained at the initial diagnosis.

From RNA, the CDR3 regions of TCR beta chains were amplified and sequenced. After a first-round RT-PCR with HTBI primers, a second-round multiplex PCR was run. TCRdb analysed the multiplex PCR reads with MiXCR anew, one entry per CDR3 protein. The top ten clones hold about 9.5% of a sample with approximately 160,000 distinct CDR3 sequences, 35% to 45% of them seen once. There are many counts of this clonotype. Its antigen is not identified. Points from the study as a whole: The model predicted progression of ophthalmopathy with a sensitivity of roughly 65%, and its specificity was around 72%.

The V segment lost 3 bases and the J segment 7 bases; nucleotides outside the gene matches: 11. This CDR3 is 17 amino acids long. Per the germline V gene, CDR1 is MDHEN and CDR2 is SYDVKM. The rearrangement links TRBV28 to TRBJ2-2; 10 positions match TRBD2. Sample: peripheral blood. This receptor was identified in a man aged 25-45 years with Graves' ophthalmopathy. The CDR3 region has the DNA TGTGCCAGCAGTTTTCATCGAGCTAGCGGGAGTGGCGGGGAGCTGTTTTTT. Its translation is CASSFHRASGSGGELFF.